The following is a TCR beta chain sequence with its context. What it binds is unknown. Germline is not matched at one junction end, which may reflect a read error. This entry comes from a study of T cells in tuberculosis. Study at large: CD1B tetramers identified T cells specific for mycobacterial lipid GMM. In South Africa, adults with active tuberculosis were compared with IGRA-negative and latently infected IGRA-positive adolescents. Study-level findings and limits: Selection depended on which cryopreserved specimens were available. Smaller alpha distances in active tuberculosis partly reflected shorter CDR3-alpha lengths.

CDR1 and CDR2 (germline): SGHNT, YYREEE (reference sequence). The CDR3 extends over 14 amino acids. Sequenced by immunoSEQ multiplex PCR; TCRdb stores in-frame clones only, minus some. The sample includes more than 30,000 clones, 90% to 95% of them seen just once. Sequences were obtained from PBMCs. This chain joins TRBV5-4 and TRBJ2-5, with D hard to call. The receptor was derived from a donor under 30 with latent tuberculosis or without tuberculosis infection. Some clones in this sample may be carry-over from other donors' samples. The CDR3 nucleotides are TGTGCCAGTAGCTTGGCAGGTGGAAGGGAGACCCAGTACTTC. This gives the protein CASSLAGGRETQYF.